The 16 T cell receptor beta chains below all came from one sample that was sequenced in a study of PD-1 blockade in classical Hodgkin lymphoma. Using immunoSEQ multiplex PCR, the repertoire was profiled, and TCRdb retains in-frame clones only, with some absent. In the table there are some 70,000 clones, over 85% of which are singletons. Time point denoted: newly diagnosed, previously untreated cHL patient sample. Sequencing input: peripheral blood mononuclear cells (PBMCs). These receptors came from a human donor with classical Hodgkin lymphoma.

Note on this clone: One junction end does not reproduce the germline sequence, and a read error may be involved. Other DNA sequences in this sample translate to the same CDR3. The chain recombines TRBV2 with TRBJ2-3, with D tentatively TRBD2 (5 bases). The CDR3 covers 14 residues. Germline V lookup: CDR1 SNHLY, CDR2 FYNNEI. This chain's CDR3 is CASNGLRGTDTQYF. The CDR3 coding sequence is TGCGCCAGCAACGGACTGCGGGGCACAGATACGCAGTATTTT.

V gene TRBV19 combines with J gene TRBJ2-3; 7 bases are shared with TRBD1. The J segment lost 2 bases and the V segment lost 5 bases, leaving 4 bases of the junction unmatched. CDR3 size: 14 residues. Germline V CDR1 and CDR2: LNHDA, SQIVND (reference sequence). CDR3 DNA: TGTGCCAGTAGTCAGGGACAGTACACAGATACGCAGTATTTT. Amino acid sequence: CASSQGQYTDTQYF.

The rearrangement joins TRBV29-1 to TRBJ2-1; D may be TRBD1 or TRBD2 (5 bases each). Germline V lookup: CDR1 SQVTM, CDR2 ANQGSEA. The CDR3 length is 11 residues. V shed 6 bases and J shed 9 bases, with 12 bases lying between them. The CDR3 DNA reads TGCAGCGTGAGAGGTGGGGGTGAGCAGTTCTTC. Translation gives CSVRGGGEQFF.

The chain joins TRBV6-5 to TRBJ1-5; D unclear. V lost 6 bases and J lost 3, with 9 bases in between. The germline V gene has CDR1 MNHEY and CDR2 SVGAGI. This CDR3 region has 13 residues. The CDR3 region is CASSSSLNQPQHF. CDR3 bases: TGTGCCAGCAGCTCCAGCCTCAATCAGCCCCAGCATTTT.

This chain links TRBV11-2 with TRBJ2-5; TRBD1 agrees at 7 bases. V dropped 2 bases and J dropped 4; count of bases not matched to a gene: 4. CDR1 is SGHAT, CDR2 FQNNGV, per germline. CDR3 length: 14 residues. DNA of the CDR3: TGTGCCAGCAGCTTAACTTCAGGGGGAGAGACCCAGTACTTC. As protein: CASSLTSGGETQYF.

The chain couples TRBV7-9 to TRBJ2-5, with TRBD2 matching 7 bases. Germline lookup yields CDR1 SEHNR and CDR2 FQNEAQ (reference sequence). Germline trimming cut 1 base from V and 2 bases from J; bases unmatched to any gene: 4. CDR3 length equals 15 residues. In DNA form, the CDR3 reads TGTGCCAGCAGCTTAGGGGGGACTAATCAAGAGACCCAGTACTTC. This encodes CASSLGGTNQETQYF.

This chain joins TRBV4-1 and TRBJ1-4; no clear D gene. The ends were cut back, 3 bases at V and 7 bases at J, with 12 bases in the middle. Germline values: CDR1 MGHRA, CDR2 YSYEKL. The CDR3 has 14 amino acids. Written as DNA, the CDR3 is TGCGCCAGCAGCCAGCTATCCCGCGGTGAAAAACTGTTTTTT. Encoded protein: CASSQLSRGEKLFF.

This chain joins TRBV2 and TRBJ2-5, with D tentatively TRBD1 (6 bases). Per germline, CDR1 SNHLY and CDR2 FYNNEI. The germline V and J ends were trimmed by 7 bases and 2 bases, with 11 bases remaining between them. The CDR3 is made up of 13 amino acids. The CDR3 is CASNKQGQETQYF. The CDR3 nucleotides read TGTGCCAGCAACAAACAGGGACAAGAGACCCAGTACTTC. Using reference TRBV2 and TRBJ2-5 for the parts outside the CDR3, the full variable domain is EPEVTQTPSHQVTQMGQEVILRCVPISNHLYFYWYRQILGQKVEFLVSFYNNEISEKSEIFDDQFSVERPDGSNFTLKIRSTKLEDSAMYFCASNKQGQETQYFGPGTRLLVL.

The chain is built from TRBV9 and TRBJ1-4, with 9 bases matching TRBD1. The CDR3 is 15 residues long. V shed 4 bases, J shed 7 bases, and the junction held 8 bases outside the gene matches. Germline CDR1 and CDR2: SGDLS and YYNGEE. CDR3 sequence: CASSPGTGIVEKLFF. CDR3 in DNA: TGTGCCAGCAGCCCCGGGACAGGGATTGTTGAAAAACTGTTTTTT.

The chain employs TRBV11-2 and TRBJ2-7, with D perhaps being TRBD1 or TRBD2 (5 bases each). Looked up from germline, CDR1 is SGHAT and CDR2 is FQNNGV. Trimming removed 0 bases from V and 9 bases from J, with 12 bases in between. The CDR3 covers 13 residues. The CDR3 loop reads CASSLDQGPVQYF. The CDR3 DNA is TGTGCCAGCAGCTTAGATCAGGGACCCGTGCAGTACTTC.

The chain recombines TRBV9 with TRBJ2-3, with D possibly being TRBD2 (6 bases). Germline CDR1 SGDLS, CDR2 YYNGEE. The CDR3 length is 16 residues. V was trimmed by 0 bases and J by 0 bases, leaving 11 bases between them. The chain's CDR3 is CASSVAPGGSTDTQYF. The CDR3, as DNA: TGTGCCAGCAGCGTAGCCCCCGGGGGTAGCACAGATACGCAGTATTTT.

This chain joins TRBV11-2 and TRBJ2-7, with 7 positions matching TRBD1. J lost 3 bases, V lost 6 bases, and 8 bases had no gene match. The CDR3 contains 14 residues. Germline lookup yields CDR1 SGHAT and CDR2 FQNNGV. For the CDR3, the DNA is TGTGCCAGCAGACCTATCGGGACAGACTACGAGCAGTACTTC. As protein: CASRPIGTDYEQYF.

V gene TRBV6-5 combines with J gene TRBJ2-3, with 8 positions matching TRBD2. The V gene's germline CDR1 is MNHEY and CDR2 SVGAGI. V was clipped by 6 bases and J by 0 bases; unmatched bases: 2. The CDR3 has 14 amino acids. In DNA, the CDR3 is TGTGCCAGCAGGTTAGCGGGAAGCACAGATACGCAGTATTTT. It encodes CASRLAGSTDTQYF.

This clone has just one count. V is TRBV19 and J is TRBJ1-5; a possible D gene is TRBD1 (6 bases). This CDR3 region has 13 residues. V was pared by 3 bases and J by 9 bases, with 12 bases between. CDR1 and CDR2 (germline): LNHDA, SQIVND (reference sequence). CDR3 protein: CASSMGGATPQHF. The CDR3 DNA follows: TGTGCCAGTAGTATGGGGGGGGCAACGCCCCAGCATTTT.

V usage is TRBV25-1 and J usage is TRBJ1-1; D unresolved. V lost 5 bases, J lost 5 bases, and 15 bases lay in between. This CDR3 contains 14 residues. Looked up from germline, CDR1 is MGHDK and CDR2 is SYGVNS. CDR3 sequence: CASSTYVVGTEAFF. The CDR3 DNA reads TGTGCCAGCAGTACCTATGTTGTAGGGACTGAAGCTTTCTTT. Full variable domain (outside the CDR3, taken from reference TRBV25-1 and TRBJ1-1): EADIYQTPRYLVIGTGKKITLECSQTMGHDKMYWYQQDPGMELHLIHYSYGVNSTEKGDLSSESTVSRIRTEHFPLTLESARPSHTSQYLCASSTYVVGTEAFFGQGTRLTVV.

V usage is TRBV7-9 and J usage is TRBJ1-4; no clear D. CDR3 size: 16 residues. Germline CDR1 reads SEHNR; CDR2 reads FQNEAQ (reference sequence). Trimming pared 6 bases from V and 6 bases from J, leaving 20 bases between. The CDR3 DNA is TGTGCCAGCAGAGTCGTGACATTTCCCTCGGATGAAAAACTGTTTTTT. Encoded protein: CASRVVTFPSDEKLFF.